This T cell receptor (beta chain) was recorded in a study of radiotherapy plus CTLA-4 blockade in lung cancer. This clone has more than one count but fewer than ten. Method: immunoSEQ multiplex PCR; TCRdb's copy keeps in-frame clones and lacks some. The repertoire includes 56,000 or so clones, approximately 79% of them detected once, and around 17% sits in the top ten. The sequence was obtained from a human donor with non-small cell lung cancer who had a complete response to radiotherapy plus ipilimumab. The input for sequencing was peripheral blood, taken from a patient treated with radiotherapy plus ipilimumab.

CDR3 nucleotides: TGTGCCAGCTCACTCAGACAGGGAAGCAATGAGCAGTTCTTC. Translating gives CASSLRQGSNEQFF. The V call is TRBV18, the J call TRBJ2-1, with TRBD1 matching over 7 bases. The J segment lost 6 bases and the V segment lost 4 bases, leaving 6 bases of the junction unmatched. The CDR3 is 14 amino acids. The V gene's germline CDR1 is KGHSH and CDR2 LQKENI. The whole variable domain, remainder taken from reference TRBV18 and TRBJ2-1, is NAGVMQNPRHLVRRRGQEARLRCSPMKGHSHVYWYRQLPEEGLKFMVYLQKENIIDESGMPKERFSAEFPKEGPSILRIQQVVRGDSAAYFCASSLRQGSNEQFFGPGTRLTVL.